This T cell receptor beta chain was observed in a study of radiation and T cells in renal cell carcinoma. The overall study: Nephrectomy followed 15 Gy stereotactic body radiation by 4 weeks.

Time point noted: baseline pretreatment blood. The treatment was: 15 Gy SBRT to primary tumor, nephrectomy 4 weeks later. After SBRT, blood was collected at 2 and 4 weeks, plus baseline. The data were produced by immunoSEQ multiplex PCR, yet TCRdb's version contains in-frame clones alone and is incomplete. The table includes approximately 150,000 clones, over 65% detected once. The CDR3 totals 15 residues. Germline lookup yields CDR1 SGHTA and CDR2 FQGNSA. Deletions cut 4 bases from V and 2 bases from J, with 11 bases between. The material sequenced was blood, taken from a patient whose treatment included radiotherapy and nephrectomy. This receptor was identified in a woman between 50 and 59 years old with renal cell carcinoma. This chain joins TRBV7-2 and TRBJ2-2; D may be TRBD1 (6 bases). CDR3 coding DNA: TGTGCCAGCAGCTCCTCGACAGGCAACACCGGGGAGCTGTTTTTT. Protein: CASSSSTGNTGELFF.